This TCR beta chain was documented in a study of T cells in tumors after PD-1 blockade. Whole-study context: Either cemiplimab 350 mg every 2 weeks or pembrolizumab 200 mg every 3 weeks was given. Daily vismodegib 150 mg continued in a subset of anti-PD-1-treated patients.

Assay used: immunoSEQ multiplex PCR; TCRdb lists only in-frame clones, some missing. The data show approximately 48,000 clones, 81% seen once. Tumor or blood genomic DNA was sequenced, with inputs of about 600 ng to 6,500 ng. This CDR3 contains 13 residues. V was clipped by 3 bases and J by 3 bases, with 8 bases between them. The germline V gene has CDR1 MNHEY and CDR2 SMNVEV (reference sequence). This clone is deemed medium-sized. Sequencing used PBMCs, obtained before anti-PD-1 treatment. The clonotype originates from a human donor with basal cell carcinoma. The rearrangement uses TRBV27 and TRBJ1-1; possible D gene TRBD1, 6 bases. CDR3 in amino acids: CASSFGGHTEAFF. The CDR3 DNA reads as TGTGCCAGCAGTTTCGGGGGGCACACTGAAGCTTTCTTT.